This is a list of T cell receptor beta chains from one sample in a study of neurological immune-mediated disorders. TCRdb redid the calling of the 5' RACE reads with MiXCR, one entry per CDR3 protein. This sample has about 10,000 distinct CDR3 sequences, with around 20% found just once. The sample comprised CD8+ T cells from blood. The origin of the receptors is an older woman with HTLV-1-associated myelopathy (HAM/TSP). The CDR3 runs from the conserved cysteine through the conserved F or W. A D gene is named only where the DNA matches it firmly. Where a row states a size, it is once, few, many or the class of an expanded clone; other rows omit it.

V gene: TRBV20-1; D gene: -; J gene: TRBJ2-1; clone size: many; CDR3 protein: CSAKGRGESSYNEQFF; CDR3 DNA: TGCAGTGCTAAAGGGCGGGGCGAGAGCTCCTACAATGAGCAGTTCTTC
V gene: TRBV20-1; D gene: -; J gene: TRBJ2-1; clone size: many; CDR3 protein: CSASSVVTGTYEQFF; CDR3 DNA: TGCAGTGCTAGTTCTGTGGTAACGGGGACATATGAGCAGTTCTTC
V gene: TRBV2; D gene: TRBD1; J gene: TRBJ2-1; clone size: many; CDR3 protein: CASRTGTGVWDEQFF; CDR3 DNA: TGTGCCAGCAGAACCGGGACAGGGGTTTGGGATGAGCAGTTCTTC
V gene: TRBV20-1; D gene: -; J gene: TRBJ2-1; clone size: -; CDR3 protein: CSAREMGLEYNEQFF; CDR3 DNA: TGCAGTGCTAGAGAGATGGGGCTAGAGTATAATGAGCAGTTCTTC
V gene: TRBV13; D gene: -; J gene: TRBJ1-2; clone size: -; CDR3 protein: CASSFYICSARDFRQDYGYTF; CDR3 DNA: -
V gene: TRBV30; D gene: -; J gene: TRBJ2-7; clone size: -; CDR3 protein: CAWSLGGSYEQYF; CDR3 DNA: TGTGCCTGGAGTCTAGGAGGGTCGTACGAGCAGTACTTC
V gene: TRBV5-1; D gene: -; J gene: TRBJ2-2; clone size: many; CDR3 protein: CASSSVPEGELFF; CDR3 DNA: TGCGCCAGCAGCTCCGTCCCGGAGGGGGAGCTGTTTTTT
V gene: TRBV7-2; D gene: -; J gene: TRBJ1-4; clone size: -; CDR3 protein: CASSLEGRGWGNEKLFF; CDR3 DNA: TGTGCCAGCAGCTTAGAGGGCAGGGGCTGGGGTAATGAAAAACTGTTTTTT
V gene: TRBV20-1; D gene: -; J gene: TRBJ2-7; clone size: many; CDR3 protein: CSGGRGYEQYF; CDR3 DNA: TGCAGTGGGGGTAGGGGTTACGAGCAGTACTTC
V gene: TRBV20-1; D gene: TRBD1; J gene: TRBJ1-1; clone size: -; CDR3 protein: CSARTGERDAEAFF; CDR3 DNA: TGCAGTGCCCGAACAGGGGAGCGGGACGCTGAAGCTTTCTTT
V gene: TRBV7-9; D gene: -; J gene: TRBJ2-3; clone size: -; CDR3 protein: CASSPWGDTQYF; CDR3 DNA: TGTGCCAGCAGCCCCTGGGGAGATACGCAGTATTTT
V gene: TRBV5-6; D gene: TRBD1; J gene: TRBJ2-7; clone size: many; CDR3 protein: CASSGGQGEGLGYYYEQYF; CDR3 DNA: TGTGCCAGCAGCGGGGGACAGGGAGAGGGGTTAGGGTACTACTACGAGCAGTACTTC
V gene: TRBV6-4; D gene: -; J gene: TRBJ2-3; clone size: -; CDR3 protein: CASSDSSGGTDTQYF; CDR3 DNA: TGTGCCAGCAGTGACTCGTCCGGGGGCACAGATACGCAGTATTTT
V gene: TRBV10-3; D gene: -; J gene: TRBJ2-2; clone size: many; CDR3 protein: CAISEAWAGELFF; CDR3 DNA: TGTGCCATCAGTGAGGCATGGGCCGGGGAGCTGTTTTTT
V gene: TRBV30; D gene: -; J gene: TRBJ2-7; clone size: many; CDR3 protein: CAWSGSAIPQYF; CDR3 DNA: TGTGCCTGGAGTGGCTCGGCTATTCCGCAGTACTTC
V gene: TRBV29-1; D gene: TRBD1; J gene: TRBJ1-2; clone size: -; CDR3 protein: CSVSRTGEDYGYTF; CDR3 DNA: TGCAGCGTTTCCAGGACAGGGGAAGACTATGGCTACACCTTC
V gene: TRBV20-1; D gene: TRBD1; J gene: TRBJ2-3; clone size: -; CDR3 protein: CSATLQGVTDTQYF; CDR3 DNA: TGCAGTGCCACTCTACAGGGGGTTACAGATACGCAGTATTTT
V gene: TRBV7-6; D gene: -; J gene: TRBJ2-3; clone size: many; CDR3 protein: CASSLGGRADTQYF; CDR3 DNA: TGTGCCAGCAGCTTAGGGGGCCGGGCAGATACGCAGTATTTT
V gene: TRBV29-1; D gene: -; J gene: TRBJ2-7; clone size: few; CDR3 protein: CSIPGGGHEQYF; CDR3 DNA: TGCAGCATCCCTGGCGGGGGCCACGAGCAGTACTTC
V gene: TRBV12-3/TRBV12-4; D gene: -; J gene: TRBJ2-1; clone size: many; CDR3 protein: CASSFVAHNEQFF; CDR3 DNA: TGTGCCAGCAGTTTCGTGGCACACAATGAGCAGTTCTTC
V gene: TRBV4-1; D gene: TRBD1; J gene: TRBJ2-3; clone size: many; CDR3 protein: CANSRTPRQGTDTQYF; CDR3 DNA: TGCGCCAACAGCCGCACCCCCCGACAGGGTACAGATACGCAGTATTTT
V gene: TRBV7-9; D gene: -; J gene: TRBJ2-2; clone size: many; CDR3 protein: CASSLTVSNTGELFF; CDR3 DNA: TGTGCCAGCAGCTTAACCGTATCGAACACCGGGGAGCTGTTTTTT
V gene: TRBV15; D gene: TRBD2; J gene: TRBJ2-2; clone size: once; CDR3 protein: CATSRVAGGTGELFF; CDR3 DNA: TGTGCCACCAGCAGAGTAGCGGGGGGGACCGGTGAGCTGTTTTTT
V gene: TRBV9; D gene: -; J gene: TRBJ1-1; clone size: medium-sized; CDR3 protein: CASSQGMNTEAFF; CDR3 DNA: TGTGCCAGCAGCCAGGGGATGAACACTGAAGCTTTCTTT
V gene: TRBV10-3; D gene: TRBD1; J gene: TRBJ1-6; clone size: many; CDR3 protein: CAISDRDSSSYNSPLHF; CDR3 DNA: TGTGCCATCAGTGACCGGGACAGCAGCTCCTATAATTCACCCCTCCACTTT
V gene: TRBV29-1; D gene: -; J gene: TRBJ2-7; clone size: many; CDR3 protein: CSVEFGYEQYF; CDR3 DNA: TGCAGCGTTGAGTTTGGGTACGAGCAGTACTTC
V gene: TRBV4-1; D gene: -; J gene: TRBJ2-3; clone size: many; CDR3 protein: CASSQDMGTQYF; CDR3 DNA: TGCGCCAGCAGCCAAGATATGGGTACGCAGTATTTT
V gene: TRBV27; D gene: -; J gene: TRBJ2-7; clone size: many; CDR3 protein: CASSLRTVIPLNEQYF; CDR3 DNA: TGTGCCAGCAGCCTCCGGACCGTAATCCCCCTCAACGAGCAGTACTTC
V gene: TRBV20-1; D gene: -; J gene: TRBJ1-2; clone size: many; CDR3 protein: CSASSGVRVSYGYTF; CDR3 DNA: TGCAGTGCTAGTAGTGGGGTAAGGGTGTCCTATGGCTACACCTTC
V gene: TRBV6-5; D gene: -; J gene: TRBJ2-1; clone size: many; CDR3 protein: CASRTGTAPREQFF; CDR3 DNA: TGTGCCAGCAGGACAGGGACTGCGCCCCGGGAGCAGTTCTTC